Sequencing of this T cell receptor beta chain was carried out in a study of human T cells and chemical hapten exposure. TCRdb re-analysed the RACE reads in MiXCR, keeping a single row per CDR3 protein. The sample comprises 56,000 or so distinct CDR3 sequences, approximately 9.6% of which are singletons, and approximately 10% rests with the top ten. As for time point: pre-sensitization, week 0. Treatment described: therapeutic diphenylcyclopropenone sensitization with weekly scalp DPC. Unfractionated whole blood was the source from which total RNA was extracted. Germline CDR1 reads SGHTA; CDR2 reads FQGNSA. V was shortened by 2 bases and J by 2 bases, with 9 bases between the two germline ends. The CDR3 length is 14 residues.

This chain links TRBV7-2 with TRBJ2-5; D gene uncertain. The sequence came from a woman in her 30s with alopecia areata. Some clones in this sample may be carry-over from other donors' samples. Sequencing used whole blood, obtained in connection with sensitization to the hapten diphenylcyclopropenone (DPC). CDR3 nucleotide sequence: TGTGCCAGCAGCTTATCCTCTCCACAAGAGACCCAGTACTTC. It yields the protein CASSLSSPQETQYF.